The 25 T cell receptor beta chains given below trace back to one sample, sequenced in a study of CD8+ T cells in alopecia areata. cDNA prepared by RNA extraction and subsequent reverse transcription served as the template for sequencing. Sequenced by immunoSEQ multiplex PCR; TCRdb stores in-frame clones only, minus some. The data contain tens of thousands of clones, 50% to 75% of them singletons. This specimen consisted of CD8+ T cells sorted from blood, obtained at week 0. The source of these receptors is a human donor with alopecia areata.

The V call is TRBV6-5, the J call TRBJ2-5, with no clear D. With 5 bases removed from V and 2 bases from J, the gap between germline ends came to 9 bases. The V gene's germline CDR1 is MNHEY and CDR2 SVGAGI. This CDR3 region has 13 residues. Here the CDR3 DNA reads TGTGCCAGCAGTCTCACGAAACAAGAGACCCAGTACTTC. This codes for CASSLTKQETQYF.

The V call is TRBV5-6, the J call TRBJ2-7; D not certain. Germline loops: CDR1 SGHDT, CDR2 YYEEEE. This CDR3 comprises 14 residues. V was shortened by 0 bases and J by 1 base, with 8 bases between the two germline ends. CDR3 in amino acids: CASSLGRVSYEQYF. The CDR3, as DNA: TGTGCCAGCAGCTTGGGCCGGGTGTCCTACGAGCAGTACTTC.

The chain links TRBV30 to TRBJ1-1; the D is unclear. This CDR3 has 13 residues. The V gene's germline CDR1 is GTSNPN and CDR2 SVGIG (reference sequence). The germline V and J ends were trimmed by 4 bases and 0 bases, with 9 bases remaining between them. Here the CDR3 DNA reads TGTGCCTGGATTGGGCGGATGAACACTGAAGCTTTCTTT. Protein: CAWIGRMNTEAFF.

J is TRBJ1-1 and V is TRBV4-1; no firm D call. The CDR3 runs to 15 residues. Germline V gene sequence: CDR1 MGHRA, CDR2 YSYEKL. Between the trimmed V and J ends, which lost 4 bases and 11 bases, there was a span of 23 bases. Here the CDR3 DNA reads TGCGCCAGCAGCCCCCAGATGGCAGCCGGTGTAGTGGCTTTCTTT. Amino acid sequence: CASSPQMAAGVVAFF.

This clone occurred a few times. CDR3 nucleotide sequence: TGTGCCTGGAACAGCGGGAGAATGGATGAGCAGTTCTTC. Protein sequence: CAWNSGRMDEQFF. V is TRBV30 and J is TRBJ2-1, with 8 bases lining up with TRBD2. Germline V lookup: CDR1 GTSNPN, CDR2 SVGIG (reference sequence). This CDR3 spans 13 amino acids. The ends lost 4 bases at V and 8 bases at J; junction bases unmatched: 7. The full variable domain, its missing parts supplied by reference TRBV30 and TRBJ2-1, is SQTIHQWPATLVQPVGSPLSLECTVEGTSNPNLYWYRQAAGRGLQLLFYSVGIGQISSEVPQNLSASRPQDRQFILSSKKLLLSDSGFYLCAWNSGRMDEQFFGPGTRLTVL.

This clone was found a few times. The rearrangement links TRBV7-9 to TRBJ2-1, with 10 bases lining up with TRBD2. Germline CDR1 reads SEHNR; CDR2 reads FQNEAQ (reference sequence). CDR3 length equals 16 residues. The V gene end was trimmed by 5 bases and the J gene end by 7 bases; junction bases not matched to a gene: 11. The CDR3 protein is CASSPHSGRERNEQFF. The CDR3 DNA is TGTGCCAGCAGCCCGCACAGCGGGAGGGAGAGGAATGAGCAGTTCTTC.

The J gene is TRBJ2-3, the V gene TRBV13; TRBD2 is a possible D gene (5 bases). The V and J ends lost 4 bases and 6 bases respectively, with 5 bases between them. Germline V lookup: CDR1 PRHDT, CDR2 FYEKMQ (reference sequence). This CDR3 has 11 residues. CDR3 bases: TGTGCCAGCAGCTCGGGGGATACGCAGTATTTT. It translates to CASSSGDTQYF. Full variable domain (outside the CDR3, taken from reference TRBV13 and TRBJ2-3): AAGVIQSPRHLIKEKRETATLKCYPIPRHDTVYWYQQGPGQDPQFLISFYEKMQSDKGSIPDRFSAQQFSDYHSELNMSSLELGDSALYFCASSSGDTQYFGPGTRLTVL.

This clone was counted between two and nine times. The CDR3 coding sequence is TGTGCCTGGAGCGACGGGGGACCCGGGACCCAGTACTTC. Its translation: CAWSDGGPGTQYF. This rearrangement joins TRBV30 to TRBJ2-5; weak D call: TRBD2 (6 bases). CDR1 is GTSNPN and CDR2 is SVGIG in the germline V gene (reference sequence). Trimming cost V 3 bases and J 7 bases, with 15 bases left between them. The CDR3 has 13 residues.

V usage is TRBV30 and J usage is TRBJ2-1, with 11 nucleotides matching TRBD2. The CDR3 has 14 residues. Germline V gene sequence: CDR1 GTSNPN, CDR2 SVGIG (reference sequence). V was pared by 4 bases and J by 4 bases, with 3 bases of the junction left unmatched. The CDR3 is CAWNRLAGYNEQFF. As DNA, the CDR3 is TGTGCCTGGAACCGACTAGCGGGGTACAATGAGCAGTTCTTC.

This clone was counted between two and nine times. The V gene is TRBV27, the J gene TRBJ2-1, with 10 bases fitting TRBD2. The CDR3 is 16 residues long. Trimming removed 0 bases from V and 6 bases from J; junction bases left unmatched: 5. CDR1 is MNHEY, CDR2 SMNVEV, per germline (reference sequence). The CDR3 sequence is CASSLSLAGIGNEQFF. Here the CDR3 DNA reads TGTGCCAGCAGTTTATCACTAGCGGGAATCGGCAATGAGCAGTTCTTC.

This clone was observed a handful of times. The V gene is TRBV13, the J gene TRBJ2-6; no clear D gene. V was cut by 2 bases and J by 1 base, with 6 bases left in between. Germline V gene sequence: CDR1 PRHDT, CDR2 FYEKMQ (reference sequence). The CDR3 extends over 15 amino acids. CDR3 residues: CASSLLGSGANVLTF. The CDR3 region has the DNA TGTGCCAGCAGCTTATTAGGATCTGGGGCCAACGTCCTGACTTTC.

The chain joins TRBV27 to TRBJ2-7; possibly TRBD2 for D (6 bases). The CDR3 sequence is 16 residues long. V lost 3 bases and J 2 bases, leaving 17 bases between the germline ends. The germline V gene encodes CDR1 MNHEY and CDR2 SMNVEV (reference sequence). CDR3 loop: CASSLDSGTLPYEQYF. The DNA of the CDR3 is TGTGCCAGCAGTTTGGACTCCGGGACTCTGCCCTACGAGCAGTACTTC.

The chain employs TRBV5-1 and TRBJ2-2; 7 bases agree with TRBD1. CDR1 is SGHRS, CDR2 YFSETQ, per germline. J was trimmed by 3 bases and V by 6 bases; bases with no gene match: 14. This CDR3 comprises 17 residues. Written as DNA, the CDR3 is TGCGCCAGCACCTCTCCGACAGGGAAGGCGGACACCGGGGAGCTGTTTTTT. It encodes CASTSPTGKADTGELFF. Full variable domain (outside the CDR3, taken from reference TRBV5-1 and TRBJ2-2): KAGVTQTPRYLIKTRGQQVTLSCSPISGHRSVSWYQQTPGQGLQFLFEYFSETQRNKGNFPGRFSGRQFSNSRSEMNVSTLELGDSALYLCASTSPTGKADTGELFFGEGSRLTVL.

The V gene is TRBV9, the J gene TRBJ2-1, with TRBD2 identical over 13 bases. Germline CDR1 SGDLS, CDR2 YYNGEE. This CDR3 has 15 residues. J lost 9 bases, V lost 4 bases, and 7 bases had no gene match. In DNA form, the CDR3 reads TGTGCCAGCAGCATAACTAGCGGGAGGGATGGTGAGCAGTTCTTC. Its translation: CASSITSGRDGEQFF.

The chain joins TRBV29-1 to TRBJ2-7; 9 bases fit TRBD1. J lost 0 bases, V lost 6 bases, and 6 bases had no gene match. The CDR3 totals 14 residues. The germline gives CDR1 SQVTM, CDR2 ANQGSEA. The chain's CDR3 is CSVVGTGRSYEQYF. The CDR3, as DNA: TGCAGCGTCGTCGGGACAGGGCGCTCCTACGAGCAGTACTTC.

This clone was counted a few times. The rearrangement links TRBV14 to TRBJ2-3; 10 nucleotides match TRBD2. V gave up 3 bases and J gave up 2 bases; unmatched junction bases: 5. Germline CDR1 is SGHDN and CDR2 is FVKESK. This CDR3 comprises 16 residues. The CDR3 region is CASSQYSGGLTDTQYF. The CDR3 DNA reads TGTGCCAGCAGCCAGTATAGCGGGGGGCTCACAGATACGCAGTATTTT.

Remarks on this clone: One junction end does not reproduce the germline sequence, and a read error may be involved. This rearrangement joins TRBV10-3 to TRBJ2-7, with 12 bases that match TRBD2. The CDR3 is 15 amino acids. From germline, CDR1 is ENHRY and CDR2 SYGVKD. For the CDR3, the DNA is TGTGCCAGCAGTTACTCGACTAGCGGGAGTTACGAGCAGTACTTC. Residues: CASSYSTSGSYEQYF.

This clone was observed a few times. The genes are TRBV29-1 and TRBJ2-5; D gene uncertain. This CDR3 contains 11 residues. Per the germline V gene, CDR1 is SQVTM and CDR2 is ANQGSEA. Trimming left V 3 bases short and J 7 bases short, with 9 bases between. This CDR3 is CSVDYGGTQYF. The CDR3 DNA reads TGCAGCGTTGACTACGGTGGGACCCAGTACTTC. The full variable domain, its missing parts supplied by reference TRBV29-1 and TRBJ2-5, is SAVISQKPSRDICQRGTSLTIQCQVDSQVTMMFWYRQQPGQSLTLIATANQGSEATYESGFVIDKFPISRPNLTFSTLTVSNMSPEDSSIYLCSVDYGGTQYFGPGTRLLVL.

This clone was counted ten times or more. Other DNA sequences from this sample encode an identical CDR3 as well. The CDR3 DNA follows: TGTGCCAGCAGCCCAACCAACACCGGGGAGCTGTTTTTT. It specifies CASSPTNTGELFF. J is TRBJ2-2 and V is TRBV7-9, with unresolved D. V gave up 5 bases and J gave up 2 bases, with 6 bases separating them. The CDR3 extends over 13 amino acids. Germline V gene data show CDR1 as SEHNR and CDR2 as FQNEAQ (reference sequence). The full variable domain, completed using reference TRBV7-9 and TRBJ2-2, is DTGVSQNPRHKITKRGQNVTFRCDPISEHNRLYWYRQTLGQGPEFLTYFQNEAQLEKSRLLSDRFSAERPKGSFSTLEIQRTEQGDSAMYLCASSPTNTGELFFGEGSRLTVL.

The J gene is TRBJ2-7, the V gene TRBV9; a weak D match, TRBD1 (6 bases). Trimming cost V 0 bases and J 2 bases, with 12 bases left between them. CDR3 size: 15 residues. The germline V gene encodes CDR1 SGDLS and CDR2 YYNGEE. The CDR3: CASSVERDKPYEQYF. CDR3 nucleotides: TGTGCCAGCAGCGTAGAGAGGGACAAGCCCTACGAGCAGTACTTC.

The J gene is TRBJ2-1, the V gene TRBV5-1; 9 nucleotides line up with TRBD2. Germline trimming cut 4 bases from V and 4 bases from J; bases unmatched to any gene: 6. The CDR3 has 15 residues. CDR1 SGHRS and CDR2 YFSETQ come from the germline V gene. CDR3 nucleotide sequence: TGCGCCAGCAGCACGACTAGCGGACCATACAATGAGCAGTTCTTC. As protein: CASSTTSGPYNEQFF.

This clone is medium-sized. Here the CDR3 reads CASSIDPGEGEQFF. CDR3 DNA: TGTGCCAGTAGTATAGATCCAGGGGAAGGTGAGCAGTTCTTC. The rearrangement uses TRBV19 and TRBJ2-1; a possible D gene is TRBD1 (6 bases). Between the trimmed V and J ends, which lost 0 bases and 9 bases, there was a span of 12 bases. The CDR3 is made up of 14 amino acids. CDR1 and CDR2 (germline): LNHDA, SQIVND (reference sequence).

In this sample, this clone turned up once. The rearrangement joins TRBV9 to TRBJ2-5; D perhaps matches TRBD2 (5 bases). CDR1 SGDLS and CDR2 YYNGEE come from the germline V gene. Trimming removed 3 bases from V and 2 bases from J, with 14 bases in between. This CDR3 comprises 15 residues. The CDR3 nucleotides are TGTGCCAGCAGCGCCAGACCGGGGTGGCAAGAGACCCAGTACTTC. It codes for CASSARPGWQETQYF.

DNA of the CDR3: TGTGCCAGCTCACCAGTGAGCTCCTACGAGCAGTACTTC. Translating it yields CASSPVSSYEQYF. The chain employs TRBV18 and TRBJ2-7; the D is unclear. The CDR3 contains 13 residues. Germline CDR1 and CDR2: KGHSH and LQKENI. The germline V and J ends were trimmed by 2 bases and 0 bases, with 5 bases remaining between them.

This rearrangement joins TRBV4-3 to TRBJ1-2, with TRBD1 matching 7 bases. The CDR3 is 15 residues long. Trimming at V came to 0 bases and at J to 5 bases, leaving 6 bases not matched to a gene. Germline values: CDR1 LGHNA, CDR2 YSLEER. CDR3 amino acids: CASSQDRARGYGYTF. The CDR3 nucleotides are TGCGCCAGCAGCCAAGATAGAGCCAGGGGGTATGGCTACACCTTC.